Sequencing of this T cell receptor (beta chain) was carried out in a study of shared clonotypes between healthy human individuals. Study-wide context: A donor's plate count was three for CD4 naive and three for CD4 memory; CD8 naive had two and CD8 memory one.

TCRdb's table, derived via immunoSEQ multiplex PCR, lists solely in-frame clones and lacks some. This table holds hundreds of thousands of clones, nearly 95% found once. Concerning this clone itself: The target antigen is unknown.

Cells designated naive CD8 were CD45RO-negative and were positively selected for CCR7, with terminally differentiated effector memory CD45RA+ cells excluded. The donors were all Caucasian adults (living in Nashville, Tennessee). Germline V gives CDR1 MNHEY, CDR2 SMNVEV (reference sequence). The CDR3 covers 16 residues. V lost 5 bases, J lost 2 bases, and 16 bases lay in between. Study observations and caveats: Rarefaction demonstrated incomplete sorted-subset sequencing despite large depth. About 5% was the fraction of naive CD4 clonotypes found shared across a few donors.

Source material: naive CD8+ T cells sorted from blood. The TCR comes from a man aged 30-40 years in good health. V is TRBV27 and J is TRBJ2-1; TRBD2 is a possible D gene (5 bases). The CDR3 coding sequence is TGTGCCAGCAGTCCGACGCCCTTCGGGGCCTACAATGAGCAGTTCTTC. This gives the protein CASSPTPFGAYNEQFF.